This T cell receptor (beta chain) was found in a study of T cell repertoires in cytomegalovirus infection. Across the study: It can be stated that public TCR beta signatures indicated CMV infection as well as a matching HLA type. Study-wide results and limits: Summed public TCR beta family frequency identified CMV carriers bearing the relevant HLA. HLA-C-restricted CMV-specific TCR beta clonotypes were dominant in the ex vivo response.

MiXCR was run by TCRdb on the reads, yielding one entry per CDR3 protein. Of under 600,000 distinct CDR3 sequences listed, 16% were seen once; the top ten hold more than 20%. Comment on this clonotype: Antigen specificity is unknown.

This CDR3 has 13 residues. V was pared by 7 bases and J by 4 bases, with 5 bases of the junction left unmatched. Germline V CDR1 and CDR2: MDHEN, SYDVKM. The chain combines TRBV28 with TRBJ1-2, with 8 bases identical to TRBD1. The receptor was isolated from a human donor in good health (CMV status not recorded). Some clones in this sample may be carry-over from other donors' samples. The sequenced material came from CD8+ T cells from PBMCs. The CDR3 loop reads CASKAGGGYGYTF. For the CDR3, the DNA is TGTGCCAGCAAAGCAGGGGGCGGCTATGGCTACACCTTC.